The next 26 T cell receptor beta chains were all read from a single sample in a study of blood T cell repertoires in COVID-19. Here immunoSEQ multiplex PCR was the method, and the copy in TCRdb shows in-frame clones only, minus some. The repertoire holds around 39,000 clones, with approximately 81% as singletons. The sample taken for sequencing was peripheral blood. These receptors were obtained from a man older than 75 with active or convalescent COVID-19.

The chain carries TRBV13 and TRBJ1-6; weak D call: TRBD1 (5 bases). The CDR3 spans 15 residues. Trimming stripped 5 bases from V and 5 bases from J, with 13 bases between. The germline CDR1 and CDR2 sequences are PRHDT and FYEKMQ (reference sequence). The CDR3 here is CASSVGGDHNSPLHF. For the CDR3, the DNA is TGTGCCAGCAGCGTGGGGGGGGACCATAATTCACCCCTCCACTTT.

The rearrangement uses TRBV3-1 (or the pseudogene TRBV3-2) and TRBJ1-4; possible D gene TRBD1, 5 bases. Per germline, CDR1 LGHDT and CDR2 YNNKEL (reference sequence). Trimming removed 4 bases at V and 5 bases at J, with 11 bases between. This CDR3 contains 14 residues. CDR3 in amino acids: CASSLQGRNEKLFF. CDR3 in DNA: TGTGCCAGCAGCCTTCAGGGAAGGAATGAAAAACTGTTTTTT.

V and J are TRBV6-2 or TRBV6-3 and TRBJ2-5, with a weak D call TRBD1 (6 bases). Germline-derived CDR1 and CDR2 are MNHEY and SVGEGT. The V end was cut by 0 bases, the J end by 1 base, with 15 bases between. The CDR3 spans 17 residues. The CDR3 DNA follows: TGTGCCAGCAGTTACTCGGGGGACACACACCTCCAAGAGACCCAGTACTTC. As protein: CASSYSGDTHLQETQYF.

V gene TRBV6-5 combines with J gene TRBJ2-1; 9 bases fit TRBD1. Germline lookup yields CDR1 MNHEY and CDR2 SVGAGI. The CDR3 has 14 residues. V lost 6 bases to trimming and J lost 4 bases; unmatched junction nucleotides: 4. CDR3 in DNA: TGTGCCAGCAGGGGACAGGGCACATACAATGAGCAGTTCTTC. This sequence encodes CASRGQGTYNEQFF.

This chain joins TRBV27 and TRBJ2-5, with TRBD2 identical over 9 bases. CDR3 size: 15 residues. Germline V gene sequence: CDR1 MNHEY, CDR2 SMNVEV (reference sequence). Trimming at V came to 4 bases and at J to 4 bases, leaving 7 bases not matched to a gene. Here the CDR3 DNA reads TGTGCCAGCAGTTCTCGGCGGGAGGGCCGAGAGACCCAGTACTTC. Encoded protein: CASSSRREGRETQYF.

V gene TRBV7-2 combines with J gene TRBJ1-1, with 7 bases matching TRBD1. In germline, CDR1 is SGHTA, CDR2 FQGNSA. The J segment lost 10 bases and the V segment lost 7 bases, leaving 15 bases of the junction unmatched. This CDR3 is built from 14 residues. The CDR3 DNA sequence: TGTGCCAGCACCCTCCACAACAGGGGTGTTAGAGCTTTCTTT. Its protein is CASTLHNRGVRAFF. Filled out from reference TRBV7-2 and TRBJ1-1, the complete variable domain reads GAGVSQSPSNKVTEKGKDVELRCDPISGHTALYWYRQSLGQGLEFLIYFQGNSAPDKSGLPSDRFSAERTGGSVSTLTIQRTQQEDSAVYLCASTLHNRGVRAFFGQGTRLTVV.

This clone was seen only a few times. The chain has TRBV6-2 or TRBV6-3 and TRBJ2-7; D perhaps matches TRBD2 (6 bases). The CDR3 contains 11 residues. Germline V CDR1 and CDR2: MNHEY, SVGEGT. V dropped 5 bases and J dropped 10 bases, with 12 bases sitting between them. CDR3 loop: CASSPGGDQYF. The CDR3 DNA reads TGTGCCAGCAGTCCCGGGGGAGACCAGTACTTC.

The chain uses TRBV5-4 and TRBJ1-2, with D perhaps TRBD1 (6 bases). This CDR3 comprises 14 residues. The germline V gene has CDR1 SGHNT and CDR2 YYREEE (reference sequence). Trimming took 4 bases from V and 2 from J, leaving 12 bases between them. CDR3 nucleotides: TGTGCCAGCAGCCCGAGGACAGACAACTATGGCTACACCTTC. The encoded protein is CASSPRTDNYGYTF.

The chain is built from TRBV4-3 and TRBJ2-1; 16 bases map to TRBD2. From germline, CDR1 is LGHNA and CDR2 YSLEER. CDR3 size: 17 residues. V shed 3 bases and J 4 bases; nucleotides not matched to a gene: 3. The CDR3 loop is CASSQGLAGGSYNEQFF. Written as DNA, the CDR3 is TGCGCCAGCAGCCAGGGACTAGCGGGGGGGTCTTACAATGAGCAGTTCTTC.

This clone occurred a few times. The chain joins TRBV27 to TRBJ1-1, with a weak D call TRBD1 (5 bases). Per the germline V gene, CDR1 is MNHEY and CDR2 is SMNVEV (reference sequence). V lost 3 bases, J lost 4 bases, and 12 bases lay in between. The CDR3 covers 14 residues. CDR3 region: CASSFFQGSTEAFF. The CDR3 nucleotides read TGTGCCAGCAGTTTTTTTCAGGGAAGCACTGAAGCTTTCTTT.

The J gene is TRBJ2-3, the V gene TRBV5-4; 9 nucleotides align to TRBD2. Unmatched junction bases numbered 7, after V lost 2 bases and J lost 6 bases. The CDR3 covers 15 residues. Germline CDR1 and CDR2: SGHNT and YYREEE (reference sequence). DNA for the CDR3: TGTGCCAGCAGCTTCAGGAGCGGGGGGCGGGATACGCAGTATTTT. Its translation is CASSFRSGGRDTQYF.

CDR3 sequence (DNA): TGTGCCAGCAGTTACGGGACAGGAAATAATTCACCCCTCCACTTT. It encodes CASSYGTGNNSPLHF. V gene TRBV6-5 combines with J gene TRBJ1-6; 8 bases are a match to TRBD1. The CDR3 contains 15 residues. The germline V gene has CDR1 MNHEY and CDR2 SVGAGI. With 2 bases clipped from V and 5 bases from J, the junction kept 2 bases outside the gene matches.

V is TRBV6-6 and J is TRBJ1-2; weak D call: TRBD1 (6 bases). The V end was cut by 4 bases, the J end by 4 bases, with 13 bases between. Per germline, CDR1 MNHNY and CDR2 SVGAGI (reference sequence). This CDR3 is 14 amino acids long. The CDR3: CASSSHSGAYGYTF. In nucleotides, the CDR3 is TGTGCCAGCAGTTCCCACTCAGGGGCCTATGGCTACACCTTC.

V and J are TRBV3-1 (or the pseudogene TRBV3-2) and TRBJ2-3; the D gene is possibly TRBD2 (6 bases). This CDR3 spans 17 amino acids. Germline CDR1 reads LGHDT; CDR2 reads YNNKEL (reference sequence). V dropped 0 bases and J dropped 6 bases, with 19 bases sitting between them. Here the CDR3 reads CASSQERRASVWDTQYF. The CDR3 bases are TGTGCCAGCAGCCAAGAAAGGCGGGCTAGCGTATGGGATACGCAGTATTTT.

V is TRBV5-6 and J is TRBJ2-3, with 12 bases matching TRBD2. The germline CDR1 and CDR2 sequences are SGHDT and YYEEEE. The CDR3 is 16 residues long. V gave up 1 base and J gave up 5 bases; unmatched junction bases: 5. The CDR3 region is CASSLRLAGAIDTQYF. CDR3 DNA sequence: TGTGCCAGCAGCTTGAGACTAGCGGGAGCTATAGATACGCAGTATTTT. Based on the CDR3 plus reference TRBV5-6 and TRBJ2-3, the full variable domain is DAGVTQSPTHLIKTRGQQVTLRCSPKSGHDTVSWYQQALGQGPQFIFQYYEEEERQRGNFPDRFSGHQFPNYSSELNVNALLLGDSALYLCASSLRLAGAIDTQYFGPGTRLTVL.

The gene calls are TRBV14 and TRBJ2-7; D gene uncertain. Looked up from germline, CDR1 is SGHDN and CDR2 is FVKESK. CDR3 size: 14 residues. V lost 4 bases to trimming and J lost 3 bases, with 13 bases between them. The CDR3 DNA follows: TGTGCCAGCAGCCGACCAGGTTCCTACTACGAGCAGTACTTC. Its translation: CASSRPGSYYEQYF.

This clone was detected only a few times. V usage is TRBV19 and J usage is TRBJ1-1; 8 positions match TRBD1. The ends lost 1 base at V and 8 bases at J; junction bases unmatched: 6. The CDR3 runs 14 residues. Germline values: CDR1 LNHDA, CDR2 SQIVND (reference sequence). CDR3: CASSIVKTGGEAFF. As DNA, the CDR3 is TGTGCCAGTAGTATAGTTAAAACAGGGGGAGAAGCTTTCTTT.

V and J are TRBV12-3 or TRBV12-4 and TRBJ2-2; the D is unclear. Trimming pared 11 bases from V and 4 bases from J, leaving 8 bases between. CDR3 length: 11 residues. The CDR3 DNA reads TGTGCCCTGGAGCGCACCGGGGAGCTGTTTTTT. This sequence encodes CALERTGELFF.

CDR3 nucleotide sequence: TGTGCCAGCAGTGACAGAACGACCACAGATACGCAGTATTTT. The encoded protein is CASSDRTTTDTQYF. This chain connects TRBV6-2 or TRBV6-3 to TRBJ2-3, with D tentatively TRBD1 (5 bases). Trimming stripped 5 bases from V and 2 bases from J, with 11 bases between. The V gene's germline CDR1 is MNHEY and CDR2 SVGEGT. The CDR3 extends over 14 amino acids.

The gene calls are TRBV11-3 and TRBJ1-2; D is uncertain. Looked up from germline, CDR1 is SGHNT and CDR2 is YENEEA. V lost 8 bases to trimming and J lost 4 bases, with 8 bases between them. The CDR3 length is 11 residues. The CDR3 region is CASGGVYGYTF. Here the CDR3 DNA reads TGTGCCAGCGGTGGAGTCTATGGCTACACCTTC.

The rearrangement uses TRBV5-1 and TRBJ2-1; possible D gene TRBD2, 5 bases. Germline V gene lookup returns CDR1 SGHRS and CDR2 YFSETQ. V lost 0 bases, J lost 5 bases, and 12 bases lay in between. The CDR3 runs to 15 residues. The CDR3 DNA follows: TGCGCCAGCAGCTTGGAGGGAGTTAAGGACAATGAGCAGTTCTTC. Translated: CASSLEGVKDNEQFF.

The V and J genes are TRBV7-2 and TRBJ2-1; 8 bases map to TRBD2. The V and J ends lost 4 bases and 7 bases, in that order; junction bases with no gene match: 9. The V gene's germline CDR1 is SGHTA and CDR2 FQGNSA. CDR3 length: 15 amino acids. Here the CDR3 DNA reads TGTGCCAGCAGCTCACGAGCGGGAGATAGGAATGAGCAGTTCTTC. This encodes CASSSRAGDRNEQFF.

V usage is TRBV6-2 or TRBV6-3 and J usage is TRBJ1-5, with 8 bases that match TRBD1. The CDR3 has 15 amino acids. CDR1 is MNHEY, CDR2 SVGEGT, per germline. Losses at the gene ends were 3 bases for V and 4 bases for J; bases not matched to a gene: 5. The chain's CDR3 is CASSYTGQANQPQHF. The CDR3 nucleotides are TGTGCCAGCAGTTATACGGGACAGGCTAATCAGCCCCAGCATTTT.

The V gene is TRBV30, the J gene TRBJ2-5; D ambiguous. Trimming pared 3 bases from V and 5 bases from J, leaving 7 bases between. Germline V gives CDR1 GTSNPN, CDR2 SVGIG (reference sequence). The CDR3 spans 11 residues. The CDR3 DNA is TGTGCCTGGAGATCCGTGGAGACCCAGTACTTC. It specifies CAWRSVETQYF.

The CDR3 sequence is CASRGTTGTIGTGELFF. The DNA of the CDR3 is TGTGCCAGTAGGGGGACAACCGGGACTATTGGCACCGGGGAGCTGTTTTTT. V gene TRBV19 combines with J gene TRBJ2-2, with a tentative D call TRBD2 (7 bases). Trimming left V 6 bases short and J 4 bases short, with 21 bases between. The CDR3 loop spans 17 amino acids. From germline, CDR1 is LNHDA and CDR2 SQIVND (reference sequence). The variable domain in full, with the rest retrieved from reference TRBV19 and TRBJ2-2, is DGGITQSPKYLFRKEGQNVTLSCEQNLNHDAMYWYRQDPGQGLRLIYYSQIVNDFQKGDIAEGYSVSREKKESFPLTVTSAQKNPTAFYLCASRGTTGTIGTGELFFGEGSRLTVL.

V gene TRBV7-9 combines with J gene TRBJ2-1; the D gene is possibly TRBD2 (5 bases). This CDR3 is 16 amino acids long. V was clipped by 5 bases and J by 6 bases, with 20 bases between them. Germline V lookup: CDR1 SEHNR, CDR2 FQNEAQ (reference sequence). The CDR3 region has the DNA TGTGCCAGCAGCCCCGGACGTACGGGAATTTTCAATGAGCAGTTCTTC. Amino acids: CASSPGRTGIFNEQFF.